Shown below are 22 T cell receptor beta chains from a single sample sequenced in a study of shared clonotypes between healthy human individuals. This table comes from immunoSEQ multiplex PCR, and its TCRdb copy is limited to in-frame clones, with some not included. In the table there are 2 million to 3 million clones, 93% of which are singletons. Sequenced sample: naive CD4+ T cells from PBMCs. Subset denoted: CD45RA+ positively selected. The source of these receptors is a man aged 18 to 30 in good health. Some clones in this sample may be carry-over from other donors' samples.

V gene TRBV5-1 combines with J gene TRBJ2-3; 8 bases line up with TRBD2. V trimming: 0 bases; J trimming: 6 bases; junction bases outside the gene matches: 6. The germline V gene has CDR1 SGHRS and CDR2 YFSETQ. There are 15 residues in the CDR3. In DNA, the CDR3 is TGCGCCAGCAGCTTGGTGAGCGGGAGTTTGGATACGCAGTATTTT. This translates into CASSLVSGSLDTQYF. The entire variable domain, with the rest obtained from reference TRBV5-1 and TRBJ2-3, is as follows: KAGVTQTPRYLIKTRGQQVTLSCSPISGHRSVSWYQQTPGQGLQFLFEYFSETQRNKGNFPGRFSGRQFSNSRSEMNVSTLELGDSALYLCASSLVSGSLDTQYFGPGTRLTVL.

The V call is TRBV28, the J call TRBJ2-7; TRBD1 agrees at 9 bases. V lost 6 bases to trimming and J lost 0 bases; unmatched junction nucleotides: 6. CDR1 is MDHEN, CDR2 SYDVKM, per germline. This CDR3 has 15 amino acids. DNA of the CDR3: TGTGCCAGCAGCTCCGGGACAGGGTACTCCTACGAGCAGTACTTC. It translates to CASSSGTGYSYEQYF.

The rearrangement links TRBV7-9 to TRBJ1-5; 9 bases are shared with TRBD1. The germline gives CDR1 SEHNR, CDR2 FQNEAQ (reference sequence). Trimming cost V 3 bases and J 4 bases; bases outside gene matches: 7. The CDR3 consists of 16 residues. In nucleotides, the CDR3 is TGTGCCAGCAGCTTGTGGGGACAGGGAATTAATCAGCCCCAGCATTTT. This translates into CASSLWGQGINQPQHF.

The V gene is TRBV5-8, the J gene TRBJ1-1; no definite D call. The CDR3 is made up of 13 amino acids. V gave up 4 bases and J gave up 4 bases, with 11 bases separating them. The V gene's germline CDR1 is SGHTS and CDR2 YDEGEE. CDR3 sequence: CASSREVGTEAFF. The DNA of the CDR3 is TGTGCCAGCAGCCGGGAGGTGGGCACTGAAGCTTTCTTT.

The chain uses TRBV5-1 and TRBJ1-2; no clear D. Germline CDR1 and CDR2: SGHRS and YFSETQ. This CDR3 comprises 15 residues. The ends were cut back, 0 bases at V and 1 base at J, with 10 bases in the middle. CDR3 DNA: TGCGCCAGCAGCTTGGGAGGGTACTTTAACTATGGCTACACCTTC. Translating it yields CASSLGGYFNYGYTF.

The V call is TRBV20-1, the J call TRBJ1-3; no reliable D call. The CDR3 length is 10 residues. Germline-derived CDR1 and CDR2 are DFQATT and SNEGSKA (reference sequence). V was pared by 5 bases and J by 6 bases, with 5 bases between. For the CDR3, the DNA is TGCAGTGCTCAAGAAAACACCATATATTTT. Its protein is CSAQENTIYF.

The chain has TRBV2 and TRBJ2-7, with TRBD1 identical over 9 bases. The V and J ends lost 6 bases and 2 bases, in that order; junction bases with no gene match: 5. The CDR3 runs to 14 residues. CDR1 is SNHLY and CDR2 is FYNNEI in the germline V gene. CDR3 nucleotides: TGTGCCAGCAGCCGGGACAGGGAGGCCTACGAGCAGTACTTC. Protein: CASSRDREAYEQYF.

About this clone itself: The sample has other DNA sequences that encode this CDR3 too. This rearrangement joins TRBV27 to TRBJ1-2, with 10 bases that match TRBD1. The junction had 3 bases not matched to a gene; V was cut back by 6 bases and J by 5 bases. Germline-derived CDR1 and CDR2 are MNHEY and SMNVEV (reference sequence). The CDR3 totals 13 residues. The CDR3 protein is CASSRTGGYGYTF. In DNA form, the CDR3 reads TGTGCCAGCAGCCGGACAGGGGGGTATGGCTACACCTTC.

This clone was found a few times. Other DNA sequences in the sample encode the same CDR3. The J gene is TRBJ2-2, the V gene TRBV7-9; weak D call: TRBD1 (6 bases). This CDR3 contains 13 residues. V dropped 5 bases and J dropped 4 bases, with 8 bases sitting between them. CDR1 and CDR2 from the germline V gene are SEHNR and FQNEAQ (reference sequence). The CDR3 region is CASSPQGTGELFF. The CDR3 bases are TGTGCCAGCAGCCCACAGGGCACCGGGGAGCTGTTTTTT.

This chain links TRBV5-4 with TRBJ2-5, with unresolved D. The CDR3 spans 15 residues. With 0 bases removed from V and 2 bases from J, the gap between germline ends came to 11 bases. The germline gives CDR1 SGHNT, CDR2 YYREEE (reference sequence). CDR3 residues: CASSLEYALQETQYF. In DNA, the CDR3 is TGTGCCAGCAGCTTGGAATACGCCCTTCAAGAGACCCAGTACTTC.

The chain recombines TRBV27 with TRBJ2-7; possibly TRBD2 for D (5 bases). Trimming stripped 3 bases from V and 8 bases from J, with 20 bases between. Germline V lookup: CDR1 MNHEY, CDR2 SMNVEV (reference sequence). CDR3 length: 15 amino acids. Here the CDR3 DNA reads TGTGCCAGCAGTTTGCTCCCTCTAGCCTACGAGAAGCAGTACTTC. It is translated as CASSLLPLAYEKQYF.

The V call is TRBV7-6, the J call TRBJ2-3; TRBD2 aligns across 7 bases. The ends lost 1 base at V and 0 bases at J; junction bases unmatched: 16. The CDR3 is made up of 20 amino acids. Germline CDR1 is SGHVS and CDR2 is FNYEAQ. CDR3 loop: CASSLDLLNGRGSSTDTQYF. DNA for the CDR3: TGTGCCAGCAGCTTAGATCTCCTTAACGGGCGGGGGAGTAGCACAGATACGCAGTATTTT.

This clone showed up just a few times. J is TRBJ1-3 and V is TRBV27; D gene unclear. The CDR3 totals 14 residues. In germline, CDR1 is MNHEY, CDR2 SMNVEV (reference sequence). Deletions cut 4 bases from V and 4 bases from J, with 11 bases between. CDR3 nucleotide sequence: TGTGCCAGCAGTTATTCCCCGGTCGGAAACACCATATATTTT. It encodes CASSYSPVGNTIYF.

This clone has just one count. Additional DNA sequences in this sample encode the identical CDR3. The CDR3 coding sequence is TGCGCCAGCAGCCTGGTGGACGGCTCCTACGAGCAGTACTTC. This translates into CASSLVDGSYEQYF. V gene TRBV5-1 combines with J gene TRBJ2-7; no firm D call. Looked up from germline, CDR1 is SGHRS and CDR2 is YFSETQ. The ends were cut back, 4 bases at V and 0 bases at J, with 11 bases in the middle. The CDR3 covers 14 residues.

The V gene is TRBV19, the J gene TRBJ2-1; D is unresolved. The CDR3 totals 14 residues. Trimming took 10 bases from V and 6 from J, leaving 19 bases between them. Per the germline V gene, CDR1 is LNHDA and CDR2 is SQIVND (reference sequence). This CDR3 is CATLRGSDRNEQFF. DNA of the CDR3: TGTGCCACTCTGCGCGGCAGTGATCGCAATGAGCAGTTCTTC. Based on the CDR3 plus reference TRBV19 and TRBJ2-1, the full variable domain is DGGITQSPKYLFRKEGQNVTLSCEQNLNHDAMYWYRQDPGQGLRLIYYSQIVNDFQKGDIAEGYSVSREKKESFPLTVTSAQKNPTAFYLCATLRGSDRNEQFFGPGTRLTVL.

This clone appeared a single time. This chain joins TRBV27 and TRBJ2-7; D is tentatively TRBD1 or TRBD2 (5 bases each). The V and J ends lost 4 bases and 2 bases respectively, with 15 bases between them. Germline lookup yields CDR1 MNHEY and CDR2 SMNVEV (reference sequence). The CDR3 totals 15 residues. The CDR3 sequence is CASSSSGTDTYEQYF. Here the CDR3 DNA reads TGTGCCAGCAGTTCCTCCGGGACGGACACCTACGAGCAGTACTTC.

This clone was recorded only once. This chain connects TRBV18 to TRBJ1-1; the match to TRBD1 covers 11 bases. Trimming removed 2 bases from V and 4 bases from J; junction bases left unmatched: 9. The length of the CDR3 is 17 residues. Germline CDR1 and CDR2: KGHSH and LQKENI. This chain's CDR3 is CASSPVLFGTGGTEAFF. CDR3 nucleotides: TGTGCCAGCTCACCAGTGCTATTCGGGACAGGGGGCACTGAAGCTTTCTTT.

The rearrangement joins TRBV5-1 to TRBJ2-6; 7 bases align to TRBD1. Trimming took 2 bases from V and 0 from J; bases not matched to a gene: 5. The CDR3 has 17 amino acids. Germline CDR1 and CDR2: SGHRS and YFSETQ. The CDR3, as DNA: TGCGCCAGCAGCTTAAGGGACAGTCGCTCTGGGGCCAACGTCCTGACTTTC. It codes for CASSLRDSRSGANVLTF.

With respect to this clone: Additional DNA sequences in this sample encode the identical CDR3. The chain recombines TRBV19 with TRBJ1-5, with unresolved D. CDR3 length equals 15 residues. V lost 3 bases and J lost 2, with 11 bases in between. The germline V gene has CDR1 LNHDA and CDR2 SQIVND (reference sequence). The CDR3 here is CASSIWGRGNQPQHF. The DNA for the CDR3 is TGTGCCAGTAGTATCTGGGGTAGGGGCAATCAGCCCCAGCATTTT.

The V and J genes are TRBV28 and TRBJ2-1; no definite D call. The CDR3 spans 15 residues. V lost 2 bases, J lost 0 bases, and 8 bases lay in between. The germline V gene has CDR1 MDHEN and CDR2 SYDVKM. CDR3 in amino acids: CASSLRWDSYNEQFF. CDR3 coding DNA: TGTGCCAGCAGTTTAAGGTGGGACTCCTACAATGAGCAGTTCTTC. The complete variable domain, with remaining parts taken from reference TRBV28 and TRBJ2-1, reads DVKVTQSSRYLVKRTGEKVFLECVQDMDHENMFWYRQDPGLGLRLIYFSYDVKMKEKGDIPEGYSVSREKKERFSLILESASTNQTSMYLCASSLRWDSYNEQFFGPGTRLTVL.

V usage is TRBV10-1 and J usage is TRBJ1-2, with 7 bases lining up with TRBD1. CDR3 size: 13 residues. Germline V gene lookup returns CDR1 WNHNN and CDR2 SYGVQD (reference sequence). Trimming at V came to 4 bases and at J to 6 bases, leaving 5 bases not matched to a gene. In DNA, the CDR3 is TGCGCCAGCAGTGGTCCGAGGGGGCATGGCTACACCTTC. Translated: CASSGPRGHGYTF.

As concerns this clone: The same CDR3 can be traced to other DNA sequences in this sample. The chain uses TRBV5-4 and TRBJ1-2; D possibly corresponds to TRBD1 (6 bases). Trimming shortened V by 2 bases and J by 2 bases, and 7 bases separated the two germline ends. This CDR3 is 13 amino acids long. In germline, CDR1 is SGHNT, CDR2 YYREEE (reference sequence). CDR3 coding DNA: TGTGCCAGCAGCTTAGACAGGAACTATGGCTACACCTTC. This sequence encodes CASSLDRNYGYTF.